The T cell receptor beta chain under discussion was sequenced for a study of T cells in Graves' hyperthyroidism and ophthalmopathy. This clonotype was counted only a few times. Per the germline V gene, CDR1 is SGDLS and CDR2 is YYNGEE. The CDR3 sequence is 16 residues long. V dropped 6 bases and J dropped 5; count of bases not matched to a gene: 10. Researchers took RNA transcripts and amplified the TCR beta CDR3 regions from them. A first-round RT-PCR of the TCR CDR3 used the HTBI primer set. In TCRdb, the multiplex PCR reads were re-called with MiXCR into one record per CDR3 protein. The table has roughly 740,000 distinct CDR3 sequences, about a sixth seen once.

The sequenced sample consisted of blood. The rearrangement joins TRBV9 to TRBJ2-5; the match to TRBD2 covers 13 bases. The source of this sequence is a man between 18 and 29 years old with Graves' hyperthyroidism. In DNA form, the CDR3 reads TGTGCCAGCAACCCCCGGGGACTAGCGGGACGGGAGACCCAGTACTTC. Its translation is CASNPRGLAGRETQYF.